Listed below are T cell receptor beta chains from one sample, sequenced in a study of blood T cell repertoires in COVID-19. Method: immunoSEQ multiplex PCR; TCRdb's copy keeps in-frame clones and lacks some. The table records 220,000 or so clones, more than 85% of them present only once. Sequenced input: peripheral blood. These receptors all stem from a woman in her forties or fifties with COVID-19, enrolled during active disease. CDR3s include the opening cysteine and the closing phenylalanine or tryptophan. Not every row has a clone size; where given, it reads once, few, many or a size class.

cdr3_aa: CASSLKGVGHSGNTIYF
clone_size: -
j_call: TRBJ1-3
cdr3_length: 17
v_call: TRBV5-1

cdr3_aa: CASSIQAGGPHEQFF
clone_size: -
j_call: TRBJ2-1
cdr3_length: 15
v_call: TRBV19

cdr3_aa: CASSIGTASGDTQYF
clone_size: -
j_call: TRBJ2-3
cdr3_length: 15
v_call: TRBV19

cdr3_aa: CASSLAGTRGNIQYF
clone_size: -
j_call: TRBJ2-4
cdr3_length: 15
v_call: TRBV7-2

cdr3_aa: CASSETGRYGYTF
clone_size: -
j_call: TRBJ1-2
cdr3_length: 13
v_call: TRBV27

cdr3_aa: CAISPGGQGSSEQFF
clone_size: -
j_call: TRBJ2-1
cdr3_length: 15
v_call: TRBV10-3

cdr3_aa: CASSLGLSLTGTSTEAFF
clone_size: -
j_call: TRBJ1-1
cdr3_length: 18
v_call: TRBV5-1

cdr3_aa: CASRRGLAGGHSRDEQFF
clone_size: -
j_call: TRBJ2-1
cdr3_length: 18
v_call: TRBV19

cdr3_aa: CASGSQATRGADTQYF
clone_size: -
j_call: TRBJ2-3
cdr3_length: 16
v_call: TRBV11-2

cdr3_aa: CASSIIRDGSGNTIYF
clone_size: -
j_call: TRBJ1-3
cdr3_length: 16
v_call: TRBV19

cdr3_aa: CASPARTGSEQFF
clone_size: -
j_call: TRBJ2-1
cdr3_length: 13
v_call: TRBV2

cdr3_aa: CASSQRGFGTTGTDTQYF
clone_size: -
j_call: TRBJ2-3
cdr3_length: 18
v_call: TRBV5-6

cdr3_aa: CASSGQGVDQPQHF
clone_size: -
j_call: TRBJ1-5
cdr3_length: 14
v_call: TRBV25-1

cdr3_aa: CASSRGQVNTEAFF
clone_size: -
j_call: TRBJ1-1
cdr3_length: 14
v_call: TRBV5-5

cdr3_aa: CASSWVKQGEQFF
clone_size: -
j_call: TRBJ2-1
cdr3_length: 13
v_call: TRBV7-9

cdr3_aa: CASSLMRTGRGTEAFF
clone_size: -
j_call: TRBJ1-1
cdr3_length: 16
v_call: TRBV11-2

cdr3_aa: CAWSVGGSGNTIYF
clone_size: -
j_call: TRBJ1-3
cdr3_length: 14
v_call: TRBV30

cdr3_aa: CASRGDRWINQPQHF
clone_size: -
j_call: TRBJ1-5
cdr3_length: 15
v_call: TRBV19

cdr3_aa: CASKDTGGRTGELFF
clone_size: -
j_call: TRBJ2-2
cdr3_length: 15
v_call: TRBV6-5

cdr3_aa: CASSQGEQGHYGYTF
clone_size: once
j_call: TRBJ1-2
cdr3_length: 15
v_call: TRBV4-1

cdr3_aa: CASSIHGEQFF
clone_size: -
j_call: TRBJ2-1
cdr3_length: 11
v_call: TRBV19

cdr3_aa: CASSPLRYGYTF
clone_size: -
j_call: TRBJ1-2
cdr3_length: 12
v_call: TRBV7-2

cdr3_aa: CASSIGPYLGTQYF
clone_size: -
j_call: TRBJ2-5
cdr3_length: 14
v_call: TRBV19

cdr3_aa: CASSLGQGEETQYF
clone_size: -
j_call: TRBJ2-5
cdr3_length: 14
v_call: TRBV3-1/TRBV3-2

cdr3_aa: CAIKTGILTNTEAFF
clone_size: -
j_call: TRBJ1-1
cdr3_length: 15
v_call: TRBV10-3

cdr3_aa: CASRQGNEQFF
clone_size: -
j_call: TRBJ2-1
cdr3_length: 11
v_call: TRBV12-3/TRBV12-4

cdr3_aa: CASSSRGTSYEQYF
clone_size: -
j_call: TRBJ2-7
cdr3_length: 14
v_call: TRBV11-3

cdr3_aa: CASSQVWGDEQYF
clone_size: -
j_call: TRBJ2-7
cdr3_length: 13
v_call: TRBV3-1/TRBV3-2

cdr3_aa: CASSLSGVYSEAFF
clone_size: -
j_call: TRBJ1-1
cdr3_length: 14
v_call: TRBV27

cdr3_aa: CASSPRVTGELFF
clone_size: once
j_call: TRBJ2-2
cdr3_length: 13
v_call: TRBV3-1/TRBV3-2

cdr3_aa: CASSGTGLSSGNTIYF
clone_size: -
j_call: TRBJ1-3
cdr3_length: 16
v_call: TRBV6-6

cdr3_aa: CASSTLQGAWNNEQFF
clone_size: -
j_call: TRBJ2-1
cdr3_length: 16
v_call: TRBV28

cdr3_aa: CARSFYSTGMNTEAFF
clone_size: once
j_call: TRBJ1-1
cdr3_length: 16
v_call: TRBV7-5

cdr3_aa: CASSQDRLTFSEAFF
clone_size: -
j_call: TRBJ1-1
cdr3_length: 15
v_call: TRBV5-4

cdr3_aa: CASSLGGSSYNEQFF
clone_size: -
j_call: TRBJ2-1
cdr3_length: 15
v_call: TRBV3-1/TRBV3-2

cdr3_aa: CASSEDGAGELFF
clone_size: -
j_call: TRBJ2-2
cdr3_length: 13
v_call: TRBV10-2

cdr3_aa: CASRRTVSYEQYF
clone_size: few
j_call: TRBJ2-7
cdr3_length: 13
v_call: TRBV6-5

cdr3_aa: CASSPEGATEAFF
clone_size: once
j_call: TRBJ1-1
cdr3_length: 13
v_call: TRBV5-4

cdr3_aa: CASSTVGTEAFF
clone_size: -
j_call: TRBJ1-1
cdr3_length: 12
v_call: TRBV5-5

cdr3_aa: CTSSWTSNLGELFF
clone_size: -
j_call: TRBJ2-2
cdr3_length: 14
v_call: TRBV1

cdr3_aa: CASSRGTRQGKGPGQPQHF
clone_size: -
j_call: TRBJ1-5
cdr3_length: 19
v_call: TRBV5-6

cdr3_aa: CASSLEGSPYGYTF
clone_size: once
j_call: TRBJ1-2
cdr3_length: 14
v_call: TRBV5-1

cdr3_aa: CASSESQGADEQYF
clone_size: -
j_call: TRBJ2-7
cdr3_length: 14
v_call: TRBV6-1

cdr3_aa: CASSMGQPVGYTF
clone_size: once
j_call: TRBJ1-2
cdr3_length: 13
v_call: TRBV19

cdr3_aa: CASSSGQATYNEQFF
clone_size: -
j_call: TRBJ2-1
cdr3_length: 15
v_call: TRBV5-1

cdr3_aa: CASSPGTGSGELFF
clone_size: -
j_call: TRBJ2-2
cdr3_length: 14
v_call: TRBV4-1

cdr3_aa: CASSVSTGHSYEQYF
clone_size: -
j_call: TRBJ2-7
cdr3_length: 15
v_call: TRBV9

cdr3_aa: CASHNGNTEAFF
clone_size: once
j_call: TRBJ1-1
cdr3_length: 12
v_call: TRBV28

cdr3_aa: CASSYTGNVYGYTF
clone_size: -
j_call: TRBJ1-2
cdr3_length: 14
v_call: TRBV5-8

cdr3_aa: CSVARSNANTEAFF
clone_size: -
j_call: TRBJ1-1
cdr3_length: 14
v_call: TRBV29-1

cdr3_aa: CASSTGTSQNTEAFF
clone_size: -
j_call: TRBJ1-1
cdr3_length: 15
v_call: TRBV5-1

cdr3_aa: CASSLGGTGGVSYGYTF
clone_size: -
j_call: TRBJ1-2
cdr3_length: 17
v_call: TRBV7-2

cdr3_aa: CASSYSSFPGANVLTF
clone_size: -
j_call: TRBJ2-6
cdr3_length: 16
v_call: TRBV6-5

cdr3_aa: CASSLGQGEDYTF
clone_size: -
j_call: TRBJ1-2
cdr3_length: 13
v_call: TRBV5-1

cdr3_aa: CATAESNQPQHF
clone_size: -
j_call: TRBJ1-5
cdr3_length: 12
v_call: TRBV15